This T cell receptor beta chain was retrieved from a study of blood T cells in healthy people across ages (dated by TCRdb to between 2015 and 2016). Regarding the study in general: In model experiments, template switching captured about one uniquely barcoded TCR beta cDNA molecule for every two T cells. Using deep sequencing normalized with unique cDNA molecular identifiers, the study measured how TCR beta repertoire diversity changes with age. Donors were grouped into four age groups: young (average 16 years), middle-aged (around 39), aged (about 60) and long-lived (approximately 81). To avoid experimental bias, donors of different ages were distributed randomly across sequencing lanes. Two additional independent replicas of 1 million unique cDNA reads from the same blood draw were analyzed for two donors (one aged 18 to 30 and one aged 80 or older). Summary of the overall study and its limitations: Estimates of total diversity based on one million sequenced T cells were considered lower bounds and underestimates. Observed TCR beta diversity per million T cells fell roughly linearly with age, and a significant reduction was already apparent by age roughly 40. The percentage of naive T cells measured by flow cytometry correlated strongly with observed TCR beta diversity. Since profiling was done on bulk unsorted PBMCs, naive and antigen-experienced compartments could not be conclusively compared. Compared with the aged group, more naive CD4+ T cells, fewer expanded clones and increased TCR diversity were shown by the long-lived group, suggesting age selection. Because the CMV infection status of the donors was unknown, age-related changes in expanded clonotypes may potentially have been confounded.

The donors were roughly 40 Caucasian individuals from Russia, aged 6 to 90 years, who were systemically healthy. Roughly 10 milliliters of peripheral blood were drawn from each donor into EDTA-treated Vacutainer tubes. Ficoll-Paque density-gradient centrifugation was used to isolate PBMCs, with at least 7 million per sample. Total RNA was extracted from PBMCs with Trizol reagent, with at least 6 micrograms obtained per sample. Naive CD45RAhigh/CD27high T cell percentages were measured by flow cytometry on a PBMC aliquot from every donor. This clonotype was recorded a few times. The clone's antigen remains unknown. Base quality data are lacking; no much larger clone is found one base away. The germline V gene sets CDR1 to MGHDK and CDR2 to SYGVNS. The CDR3 starts with the cysteine, ends with the phenylalanine, and has 14 residues. Only CDR3 DNA remains: 42 bases, in frame from the first base. V is shortened by 2 bases, J by 0 bases, and the region joining them spans 6 bases.

Library construction relied on 5' RACE. The listed sequencing device is Illumina HiSeq 2500. A second 7 to 11 cycle PCR used a sample-barcoded 5' primer and a J-beta primer mix. A unique molecular identifier was introduced onto each TCR beta cDNA molecule by a template-switch 5' adaptor carrying 12 random nucleotides. Each sample yielded at least 2.5 million CDR3-containing paired-end reads. First-strand cDNA was synthesized from all RNA with the Mint cDNA synthesis kit, primed by a TRBC-specific oligonucleotide. After uracil-DNA glycosylase treatment, a first 18-cycle PCR used universal primers M1SS and BC2_uni_R on all cDNA. Under the source paper's analysis protocol: For normalization, 1 million high-quality reads were randomly selected from each sample, with every read carrying a distinct molecular identifier. Instead of being binned into consensus sequences, reads that shared molecular identifiers were thrown out. MiTCR, set to a Q25 quality threshold and the strictest error-elimination algorithm, was used for CDR3 identification, clonotype clustering and error correction. A nonparametric unseen species model with Euler transformation was used to estimate a lower bound on total TCR beta diversity. Starting from the raw public reads, TCRdb applied fastp trimming at Q25, assembled clones with MiXCR and retained in-frame beta chains. Identical CDR3 protein sequences are pooled into one entry, listed with their most common genes and DNA. V and J calls and clone size were set by TCRdb, not the authors. Recorded for this sample are around 1.5 million distinct CDR3 sequences; roughly 40% of them occurred a single time. Clones ranked in the top ten supply around 8% of the sample.

The sample taken for sequencing was blood. The rearranged chain carries TRBV25-1 and TRBJ2-3, with the identity of the D gene unclear. The TCR comes from a woman younger than 30 in good health. The CDR3 corresponds to CASSEVHSTDTQYF. The bases are TGTGCCAGCAGTGAAGTGCACAGCACAGATACGCAGTATTTT.